This T cell receptor beta chain was captured in a study of CD8+ T cells in alopecia areata. Study at large: A regimen of oral tofacitinib, 5 to 10 mg twice daily, was given to treated patients.

The treatment denotes: oral pan-JAK inhibitor, 5-10 mg twice daily. Comment on this clone: What it binds is unknown.

General study points: Administration of tofacitinib significantly diminished scalp clonality and expanded CD8+ clones within the top 100.

Trimming took off 6 bases at V and 4 bases at J, with 3 bases between the two ends. The CDR3 has 10 amino acids. Germline CDR1 reads SNHLY; CDR2 reads FYNNEI. The authors extracted RNA and reverse transcribed it into cDNA as the sequencing template. Assay: immunoSEQ multiplex PCR; the TCRdb copy retains only in-frame clones and omits some. The table has approximately 180,000 clones, roughly 60% seen once; the top ten hold under 1.5%. This clonotype was sampled from a human donor with alopecia areata. The rearrangement links TRBV2 to TRBJ1-2; D remains unclear. Sample: CD4+ T cells sorted from blood, taken around week 50, from a patient treated with tofacitinib. The CDR3 region has the DNA TGTGCCAGCAGAAGCTATGGCTACACCTTC. Its protein product is CASRSYGYTF. The full variable domain, with the rest looked up from reference TRBV2 and TRBJ1-2, is EPEVTQTPSHQVTQMGQEVILRCVPISNHLYFYWYRQILGQKVEFLVSFYNNEISEKSEIFDDQFSVERPDGSNFTLKIRSTKLEDSAMYFCASRSYGYTFGSGTRLTVV.